Given below is one T cell receptor beta chain in context. The assay was immunoSEQ multiplex PCR, and TCRdb's table has in-frame clones only and misses some. The table shows approximately 1.4 million clones, with about 98% occurring only once. These data come from a study of shared clonotypes between healthy human individuals. CDR1 and CDR2 (germline): MNHNS, SASEGT. Trimming stripped 11 bases from V and 6 bases from J, with 14 bases between. The CDR3 length is 11 residues. Sample: naive CD4+ T cells sorted from blood. Subset here: CD45RA+ positively selected. This chain uses TRBV6-1 with TRBJ2-7; D is possibly TRBD2 (5 bases). This clonotype was obtained from a man aged 25 to 45 in good health. Written as DNA, the CDR3 is TGTGCCGTGTGGAGGAGCTTCGAGCAGTACTTC. Translated: CAVWRSFEQYF.